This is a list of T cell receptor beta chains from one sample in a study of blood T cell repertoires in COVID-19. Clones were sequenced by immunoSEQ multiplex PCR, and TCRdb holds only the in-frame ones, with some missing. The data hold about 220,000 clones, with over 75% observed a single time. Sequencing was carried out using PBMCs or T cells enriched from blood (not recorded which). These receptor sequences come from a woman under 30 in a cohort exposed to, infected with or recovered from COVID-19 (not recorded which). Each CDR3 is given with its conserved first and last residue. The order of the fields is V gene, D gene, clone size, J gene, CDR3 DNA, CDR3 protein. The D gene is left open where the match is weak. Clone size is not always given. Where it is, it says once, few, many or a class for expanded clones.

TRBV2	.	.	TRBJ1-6	TGTGCCAGCACTTCAGGGTATAATTCACCCCTCCACTTT	CASTSGYNSPLHF
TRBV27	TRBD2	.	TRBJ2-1	TGTGCCAGCAATCTTAGCGGGGAAAAATACAATGAGCAGTTCTTC	CASNLSGEKYNEQFF
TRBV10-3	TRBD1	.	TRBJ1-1	TGTGCCATCAGTGGATCGAAGACAGGGGCAAACACTGAAGCTTTCTTT	CAISGSKTGANTEAFF
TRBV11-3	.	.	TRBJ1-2	TGTGCCAGCAGCTTCAGGGTTAACTATGGCTACACCTTC	CASSFRVNYGYTF
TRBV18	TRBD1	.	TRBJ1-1	TGTGCCAGCTCACTACAGGGGGAGAACACTGAAGCTTTCTTT	CASSLQGENTEAFF
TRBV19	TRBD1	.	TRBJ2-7	TGTGCCAGAAACTTATTCAGGGGGTCACACGAGCAGTACTTC	CARNLFRGSHEQYF
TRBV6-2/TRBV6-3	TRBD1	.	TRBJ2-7	TGTGCCAGCAGCCCCGACAGGGGATCCTACGAGCAGTACTTC	CASSPDRGSYEQYF
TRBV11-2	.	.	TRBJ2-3	TGTGCCAGCAGCTTAGAGCTTGGGCGCCCTATCAGAGATACGCAGTATTTT	CASSLELGRPIRDTQYF
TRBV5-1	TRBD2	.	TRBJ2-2	TGCGCCAGCATCGGGACTAGCGGGGGCACACCGGCCGGGGAGCTGTTTTTT	CASIGTSGGTPAGELFF
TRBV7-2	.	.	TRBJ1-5	TGTGCCAGCAGCTTAGTGAGAGATGGCAATCAGCCCCAGCATTTT	CASSLVRDGNQPQHF
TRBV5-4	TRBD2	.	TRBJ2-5	TGTGCCAGCAGCTTGGAGTTAGCGGGGGGCGGGGAGACCCAGTACTTC	CASSLELAGGGETQYF
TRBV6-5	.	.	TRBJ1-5	TGTGCCAGCAGCACAGAAGGACAGAGCAATCAGCCCCAGCATTTT	CASSTEGQSNQPQHF
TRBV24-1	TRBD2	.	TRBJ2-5	TGTGCCACCAGTGATTGGGGGGAGGGCCGGGAAGAGACCCAGTACTTC	CATSDWGEGREETQYF
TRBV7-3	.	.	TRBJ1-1	TGTGCCAGCAGTCCGGGGACTACTGAAGCTTTCTTT	CASSPGTTEAFF
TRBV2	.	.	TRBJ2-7	TGTGCCAGCACCAAGGGGGTTTTTGGCGAGCAGTACTTC	CASTKGVFGEQYF
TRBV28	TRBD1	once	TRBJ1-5	TGTGCCAGCAGTTCGGGACAGGGGGGAATCAAACCCCAGCATTTT	CASSSGQGGIKPQHF
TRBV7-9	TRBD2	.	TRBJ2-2	TGTGCCAGCAGCTCCAGCGGGAGGGCCACCGGGGAGCTGTTTTTT	CASSSSGRATGELFF
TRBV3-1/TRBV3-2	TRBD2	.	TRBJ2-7	TGTGCCAGCAGCCTGGGAGGCGGGGGGAACGAGCAGTACTTC	CASSLGGGGNEQYF
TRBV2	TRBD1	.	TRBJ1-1	TGTGCCAGCAGTGACTACCGGGACAGGGGGAACACTGAAGCTTTCTTT	CASSDYRDRGNTEAFF
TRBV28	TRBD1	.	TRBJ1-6	TGTGCCAGCAGCGCCGGGACAGTAAATTCACCCCTCCACTTT	CASSAGTVNSPLHF
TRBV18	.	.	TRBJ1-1	TGTGCCAGCTCACCGCTTGACATAAGTCTTAACACTGAAGCTTTCTTT	CASSPLDISLNTEAFF
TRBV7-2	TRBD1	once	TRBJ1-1	TGTGCCAGCAGCTTATCACAGGGGGCTGAAGCTTTCTTT	CASSLSQGAEAFF
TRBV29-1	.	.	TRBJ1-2	TGCAGCGTTAGCCTACAGGGAGACTATGGCTACACCTTC	CSVSLQGDYGYTF
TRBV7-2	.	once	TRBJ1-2	TGTGCCAGCAGCCCTTCTCGTCCGGTTCCAGGCTACACCTTC	CASSPSRPVPGYTF
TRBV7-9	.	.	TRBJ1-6	TGTGCCAGCAGCTTAGACAGCGGAAATTCACCCCTCCACTTT	CASSLDSGNSPLHF
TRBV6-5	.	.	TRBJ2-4	TGTGCCATTTCGGGCGGGACGCGGGACAAAAACATTCAGTACTTC	CAISGGTRDKNIQYF
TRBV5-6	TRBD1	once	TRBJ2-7	TGTGCCAGCAGCCTGCCTACAGGGGGCTTCGTTCCCGAGCAGTACTTC	CASSLPTGGFVPEQYF
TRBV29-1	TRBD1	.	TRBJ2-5	TGCAGCGTCGGGGACAGAACTACCCAAGAGACCCAGTACTTC	CSVGDRTTQETQYF
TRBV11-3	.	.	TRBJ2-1	TGTGCCAGCAGCTTAGGGCCCCACAATGAGCAGTTCTTC	CASSLGPHNEQFF
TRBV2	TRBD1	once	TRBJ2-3	TGTGCCAGAGGACAGGGGGGTGCAGATACGCAGTATTTT	CARGQGGADTQYF
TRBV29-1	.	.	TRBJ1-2	TGCAGCGCCCTCCGGACTGACGGCTACACCTTC	CSALRTDGYTF
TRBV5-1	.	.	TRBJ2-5	TGCGCCAGCACAACGGGGACACCAAAAGAGACCCAGTACTTC	CASTTGTPKETQYF
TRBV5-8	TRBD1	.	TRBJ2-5	TGTGCCAGCACACTACCAGGGACAGGGGGGGGAGAGACCCAGTACTTC	CASTLPGTGGGETQYF
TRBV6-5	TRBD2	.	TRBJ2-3	TGTGCCACCTTAGCGGGGGGGCTCTCAGATACGCAGTATTTT	CATLAGGLSDTQYF
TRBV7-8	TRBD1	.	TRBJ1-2	TGTGCCAGCAGCTTAGGCGAGAGGGGGCTCTATGGCTACACCTTC	CASSLGERGLYGYTF
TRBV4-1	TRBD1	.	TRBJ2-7	TGCGCCAGCAGCCAGACAGGGGGCACCTACGAGCAGTACTTC	CASSQTGGTYEQYF
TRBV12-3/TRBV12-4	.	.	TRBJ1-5	TGTGCCAGCAGTTTAGACTATCAGCCCCAGCATTTT	CASSLDYQPQHF
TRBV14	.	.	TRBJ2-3	TGTGCCAGCAGCCAACTCGGACTCAGTAGGGATACGCAGTATTTT	CASSQLGLSRDTQYF
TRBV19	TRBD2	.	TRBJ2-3	TGTGCCAGTAGTATGGCGGGACTAGCGGGGATGGGGGCTAGCACAGATACGCAGTATTTT	CASSMAGLAGMGASTDTQYF
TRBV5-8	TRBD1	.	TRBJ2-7	TGTGCCAGCAGCTTGATCAGGGGGAACGAGCAGTACTTC	CASSLIRGNEQYF
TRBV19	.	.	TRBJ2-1	TGTGCCAGTAGTATCGGGCCCCAGGGGAACAATGAGCAGTTCTTC	CASSIGPQGNNEQFF
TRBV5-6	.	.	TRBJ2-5	TGTGCCAGCAGCCAAGGACTCCCCCAAGAGACCCAGTACTTC	CASSQGLPQETQYF
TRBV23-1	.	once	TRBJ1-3	TGCGCCAGCAGCCCCTCCAAGAGCTCTGGAAACACCATATATTTT	CASSPSKSSGNTIYF
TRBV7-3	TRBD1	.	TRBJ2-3	TGTGCCAGCAGCTTAACGTCAGGACAGGGCTTTGGTGGAAAAACAGATACGCAGTATTTT	CASSLTSGQGFGGKTDTQYF
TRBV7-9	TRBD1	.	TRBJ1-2	TGTGCCAGCAGCTTGGTGGTAGGGACAGGGGCCTATGGCTACACCTTC	CASSLVVGTGAYGYTF
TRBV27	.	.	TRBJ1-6	TGTGCCAGCAGTTCGATGCTGGGGGGTCTTGGGGGTTCACCCCTCCACTTT	CASSSMLGGLGGSPLHF
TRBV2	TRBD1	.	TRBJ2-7	TGTGCCAGCACCCTTCAGGGGGCGAACTACGAGCAGTACTTC	CASTLQGANYEQYF
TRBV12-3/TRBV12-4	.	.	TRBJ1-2	TGTGCCAGCAGTTTAGGTACAGGCTCTGGCTACACCTTC	CASSLGTGSGYTF
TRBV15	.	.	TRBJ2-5	TGTGCCACCAGCAGAGATCGGGGTGGGAGAGAGGAGACCCAGTACTTC	CATSRDRGGREETQYF
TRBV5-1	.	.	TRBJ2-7	TGCGCCAGCAGCTTGGGGGGCAACGAATACGAGCAGTACTTC	CASSLGGNEYEQYF
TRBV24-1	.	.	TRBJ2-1	TGTGCCACCTCGGGGCGGGACCCACGCAATGAGCAGTTCTTC	CATSGRDPRNEQFF
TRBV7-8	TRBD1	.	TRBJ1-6	TGTGCCAGCAGCGTAGACAGGGCATCACCCCTCCACTTT	CASSVDRASPLHF
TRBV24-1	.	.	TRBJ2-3	TGTGCCACCAGTGGTTCCGGGGTCGGCACAGATACGCAGTATTTT	CATSGSGVGTDTQYF